The next 26 T cell receptor beta chains were all read from a single sample in a study of T cell responses to AZD1222 COVID-19 vaccine (dated by TCRdb to 2020 to 2022). The method was the immunoSEQ multiplex PCR assay. The source is immuneACCESS, and TCRdb retained only in-frame sequences with V and J called. Part of the clones is not carried over; for the studies checked, unresolved V genes explain less than half of this, and the remainder is unexplained. The sample table lists about 140,000 clones, about 90% of them with a count of one. Clones ranked in the top ten supply about 3% of the sample. The meaning of the sample's time point label: baseline before first vaccination. The source material was peripheral blood, sampled on day 0 of AZD1222 vaccination. Source of these receptors: an adult in good health.

The chain has TRBV28 and TRBJ2-1, with a tentative D call TRBD2 (6 bases). CDR3 length equals 14 residues. With 5 bases removed from V and 14 bases from J, the gap between germline ends came to 22 bases. Germline loops: CDR1 MDHEN, CDR2 SYDVKM. CDR3 sequence: CASSRGGASHREFF. The CDR3 DNA is TGTGCCAGCAGTAGGGGCGGGGCCTCCCACCGAGAGTTCTTC.

The V gene is TRBV6-4, the J gene TRBJ1-4; D remains unclear. Germline V gives CDR1 MRHNA, CDR2 SNTAGT. This CDR3 comprises 16 residues. V was cut by 3 bases and J by 3 bases, with 14 bases left in between. As DNA, the CDR3 is TGTGCCAGCAGTGAGAATAAATTAATAGCTAATGAAAAACTGTTTTTT. This sequence encodes CASSENKLIANEKLFF.

This clone was seen a handful of times. This chain uses TRBV14 with TRBJ2-1, with 12 bases fitting TRBD1. V shed 4 bases and J 1 base; nucleotides not matched to a gene: 23. The CDR3 is made up of 23 amino acids. Germline V gene sequence: CDR1 SGHDN, CDR2 FVKESK. DNA of the CDR3: TGTGCCAGCAGCCCGTCCCGGGACAGGGGGCCTCCGACCCTCACGGGGTCCTACAATGAGCAGTTCTTC. This translates into CASSPSRDRGPPTLTGSYNEQFF.

The chain employs TRBV2 and TRBJ2-5; TRBD1 is a possible D gene (5 bases). V was pared by 7 bases and J by 0 bases, with 15 bases between. Germline lookup yields CDR1 SNHLY and CDR2 FYNNEI. The CDR3 runs to 15 residues. In nucleotides, the CDR3 is TGTGCCAGCATAACTATTAAGGGGTACCAAGAGACCCAGTACTTC. It is translated as CASITIKGYQETQYF.

This clone was seen a single time. A read error may explain this, as a much larger clone is one base away. The chain uses TRBV19 and TRBJ2-7; D gene unclear. The CDR3 has 12 residues. CDR1 is LNHDA, CDR2 SQIVND, per germline (reference sequence). The V end lost 3 bases, the J end lost 3 bases, and 6 bases lay between the germline ends. In nucleotides, the CDR3 is TGTGCCAGTAGTATCGCAAGCTACGAGCAGTACTTC. It translates to CASSIASYEQYF. Looking up the rest from reference TRBV19 and TRBJ2-7 gives the full variable domain: DGGITQSPKYLFRKEGQNVTLSCEQNLNHDAMYWYRQDPGQGLRLIYYSQIVNDFQKGDIAEGYSVSREKKESFPLTVTSAQKNPTAFYLCASSIASYEQYFGPGTRLTVT.

The chain is built from TRBV19 and TRBJ2-1, with 7 nucleotides matching TRBD2. The CDR3 runs to 16 residues. The germline CDR1 and CDR2 sequences are LNHDA and SQIVND (reference sequence). V was clipped by 3 bases and J by 2 bases; unmatched bases: 7. The CDR3 nucleotides read TGTGCCAGTAGTATTTTGGCTAGCGGTCCCTACAATGAGCAGTTCTTC. As protein: CASSILASGPYNEQFF.

This chain links TRBV15 with TRBJ1-4; D unresolved. Trimming shortened V by 0 bases and J by 5 bases, and 7 bases separated the two germline ends. Per germline, CDR1 LNHNV and CDR2 YYDKDF (reference sequence). The CDR3 has 14 residues. CDR3 amino acids: CATSRDTYNEKLFF. The CDR3 DNA follows: TGTGCCACCAGCAGAGATACATACAATGAAAAACTGTTTTTT.

The CDR3 coding sequence is TGCGCCAGCAGCTTGCCAGGCTGGGAGCGTGAAGCTTTCTTT. It translates to CASSLPGWEREAFF. This chain links TRBV5-1 with TRBJ1-1; no reliable D call. The germline V and J ends were trimmed by 1 base and 7 bases, with 14 bases remaining between them. The CDR3 length is 14 residues. CDR1 is SGHRS, CDR2 YFSETQ, per germline.

The chain joins TRBV7-9 to TRBJ2-1, with TRBD2 matching over 7 bases. The germline CDR1 and CDR2 sequences are SEHNR and FQNEAQ (reference sequence). The CDR3 runs 15 residues. V gave up 6 bases and J gave up 0 bases; unmatched junction bases: 5. CDR3 in amino acids: CASSTRDYSYNEQFF. CDR3 nucleotide sequence: TGTGCCAGCAGTACGCGGGACTACTCCTACAATGAGCAGTTCTTC.

The genes are TRBV28 and TRBJ1-2; D remains unclear. From germline, CDR1 is MDHEN and CDR2 SYDVKM. This CDR3 has 15 amino acids. Between the trimmed V and J ends, which lost 5 bases and 0 bases, there was a span of 13 bases. In nucleotides, the CDR3 is TGTGCCAGCAGTGTACCGTCAAGGTCTAACTATGGCTACACCTTC. Translated: CASSVPSRSNYGYTF.

V usage is TRBV2 and J usage is TRBJ1-5; 8 nucleotides align to TRBD1. The CDR3 runs to 15 residues. With 6 bases clipped from V and 2 bases from J, the junction kept 6 bases outside the gene matches. Germline lookup yields CDR1 SNHLY and CDR2 FYNNEI. CDR3 sequence (DNA): TGTGCCAGCAGGCCGACAGGGGCGGGCAATCAGCCCCAGCATTTT. Translated: CASRPTGAGNQPQHF. The whole variable domain, filled in from reference TRBV2 and TRBJ1-5, reads EPEVTQTPSHQVTQMGQEVILRCVPISNHLYFYWYRQILGQKVEFLVSFYNNEISEKSEIFDDQFSVERPDGSNFTLKIRSTKLEDSAMYFCASRPTGAGNQPQHFGDGTRLSIL.

This clone showed up just a few times. The chain couples TRBV6-5 to TRBJ1-1; D might be TRBD1 (5 bases). The germline gives CDR1 MNHEY, CDR2 SVGAGI. Trimming removed 5 bases at V and 0 bases at J, with 10 bases between. This CDR3 region has 14 residues. The CDR3 DNA follows: TGTGCCAGCAGTCCCCGGGGGGTGAACACTGAAGCTTTCTTT. Residues: CASSPRGVNTEAFF.

The V call is TRBV7-2, the J call TRBJ2-7; D not resolved. Trimming cost V 5 bases and J 0 bases, with 17 bases left between them. CDR1 SGHTA and CDR2 FQGNSA come from the germline V gene. There are 16 residues in the CDR3. Here the CDR3 DNA reads TGTGCCAGCAGCCCCGAATTCTCCACAGTCTCCTACGAGCAGTACTTC. The encoded protein is CASSPEFSTVSYEQYF. The complete variable domain, with remaining parts taken from reference TRBV7-2 and TRBJ2-7, reads GAGVSQSPSNKVTEKGKDVELRCDPISGHTALYWYRQSLGQGLEFLIYFQGNSAPDKSGLPSDRFSAERTGGSVSTLTIQRTQQEDSAVYLCASSPEFSTVSYEQYFGPGTRLTVT.

This clone was observed once. V gene TRBV7-8 combines with J gene TRBJ2-2; either TRBD1 or TRBD2 may fit D (5 bases each). This CDR3 is 15 amino acids long. V was shortened by 4 bases and J by 0 bases, with 9 bases between the two germline ends. The germline gives CDR1 SGHVS, CDR2 FQNEAQ. The CDR3 here is CASSYGTPNTGELFF. CDR3 nucleotides: TGTGCCAGCAGCTATGGGACGCCGAACACCGGGGAGCTGTTTTTT.

This clone was recorded once. The V gene is TRBV27, the J gene TRBJ1-1; no clear D. The CDR3 contains 13 residues. Germline CDR1 MNHEY, CDR2 SMNVEV (reference sequence). Trimming took 0 bases from V and 4 from J, leaving 6 bases between them. CDR3 sequence: CASSLSLVTEAFF. CDR3 DNA sequence: TGTGCCAGCAGTTTATCGCTGGTCACTGAAGCTTTCTTT.

There are a few counts of this clone. V and J are TRBV18 and TRBJ1-6, with D tentatively TRBD1 (6 bases). Between the trimmed V and J ends, which lost 3 bases and 2 bases, there was a span of 11 bases. The CDR3 spans 16 residues. The germline V gene has CDR1 KGHSH and CDR2 LQKENI. The CDR3 DNA reads as TGTGCCAGCTCACCCACAGGGAATACCTATAATTCACCCCTCCACTTT. Its protein is CASSPTGNTYNSPLHF.

The rearrangement joins TRBV6-1 to TRBJ2-7, with no clear D. Germline V gene data show CDR1 as MNHNS and CDR2 as SASEGT. With 5 bases removed from V and 2 bases from J, the gap between germline ends came to 7 bases. This CDR3 spans 12 amino acids. The CDR3 spells CASSPEPYEQYF. DNA of the CDR3: TGTGCCAGCAGTCCGGAACCCTACGAGCAGTACTTC.

This clone was observed a few times. One end of the junction is discordant with germline, which a read error may explain. The rearrangement uses TRBV7-9 and TRBJ2-7; 11 nucleotides agree with TRBD2. This CDR3 comprises 18 residues. From germline, CDR1 is SEHNR and CDR2 FQNEAQ (reference sequence). This chain's CDR3 is CASSFALAGETRSHEQYF. Written as DNA, the CDR3 is TGTGCCAGCAGCTTCGCACTAGCGGGGGAGACCCGCTCCCACGAGCAGTACTTC.

This sequence joins TRBV10-2 and TRBJ2-7; D unresolved. The germline V gene encodes CDR1 WSHSY and CDR2 SAAADI. The CDR3 has 13 amino acids. V was pared by 5 bases and J by 2 bases, with 10 bases between. Written as DNA, the CDR3 is TGCGCCAGCAGTCCGACGATGGCCTACGAGCAGTACTTC. Translating it yields CASSPTMAYEQYF.

This clone was seen a few times. This chain joins TRBV19 and TRBJ2-5; D uncertain. This CDR3 contains 12 residues. CDR1 is LNHDA, CDR2 SQIVND, per germline (reference sequence). The germline V and J ends were trimmed by 4 bases and 5 bases, with 8 bases remaining between them. This CDR3 is CASSNSMETQYF. The CDR3 DNA reads TGTGCCAGTAGTAACAGTATGGAGACCCAGTACTTC.

This rearrangement joins TRBV6-5 to TRBJ1-4; 7 nucleotides match TRBD1. The length of the CDR3 is 14 residues. The germline gives CDR1 MNHEY, CDR2 SVGAGI. V was pared by 7 bases and J by 8 bases, with 10 bases of the junction left unmatched. CDR3 protein: CASTKAGGWEKLFF. The CDR3 region has the DNA TGTGCCAGCACCAAGGCAGGGGGTTGGGAAAAACTGTTTTTT.

This clone occurred once. The CDR3 protein is CASSQTTSGPSTDTQYF. The CDR3 coding sequence is TGTGCCAGCAGCCAGACTACTAGCGGGCCTAGCACAGATACGCAGTATTTT. The genes are TRBV4-2 and TRBJ2-3, with TRBD2 identical over 9 bases. Germline values: CDR1 LGHNA, CDR2 YNFKEQ. With V trimmed by 3 bases and J by 0 bases, 7 bases remained unmatched. This CDR3 has 17 residues.

The chain uses TRBV7-9 and TRBJ1-2; TRBD1 matches at 12 bases. CDR3 length: 14 amino acids. V was clipped by 5 bases and J by 4 bases; unmatched bases: 2. Germline V gene sequence: CDR1 SEHNR, CDR2 FQNEAQ (reference sequence). CDR3 sequence: CASSRDRGLYGYTF. The CDR3 DNA reads TGTGCCAGCAGCCGGGACAGGGGGCTCTATGGCTACACCTTC.

The chain uses TRBV19 and TRBJ1-4; 8 nucleotides align to TRBD1. The CDR3 extends over 15 amino acids. CDR1 and CDR2 from the germline V gene are LNHDA and SQIVND (reference sequence). The V gene end was trimmed by 9 bases and the J gene end by 8 bases; junction bases not matched to a gene: 14. The CDR3, as DNA: TGTGCCAGCCCATGCGACAGGGGATTCATAGAAAAACTGTTTTTT. It codes for CASPCDRGFIEKLFF.

V is TRBV6-5 and J is TRBJ1-2; possibly TRBD1 for D (5 bases). Germline loops: CDR1 MNHEY, CDR2 SVGAGI. The CDR3 totals 11 residues. Trimming left V 8 bases short and J 6 bases short, with 10 bases between. CDR3 sequence (DNA): TGTGCCAGCTTTACAGGCGATGGCTACACCTTC. It specifies CASFTGDGYTF.

Only a few counts were recorded for this clone. The chain is built from TRBV10-2 and TRBJ2-7, with TRBD2 as a possible D gene (6 bases). Trimming took 3 bases from V and 0 from J, leaving 12 bases between them. CDR3 length: 15 residues. The V gene's germline CDR1 is WSHSY and CDR2 SAAADI. The CDR3 is CASSDHSGPSYEQYF. Written as DNA, the CDR3 is TGCGCCAGCAGTGACCACAGCGGGCCCTCCTACGAGCAGTACTTC.